This note documents a single TCR beta chain sequence. Its antigen remains unknown. No conserved phenylalanine or tryptophan ends this CDR3, so it is likely a read error. RNA transcripts provided the source from which TCR beta CDR3 regions were amplified. First-round RT-PCR targeting the TCR CDR3 was performed with the HTBI primer set. From the multiplex PCR reads, TCRdb called clonotypes with MiXCR, one entry per CDR3 protein. Of 95,000 to 100,000 distinct CDR3 sequences in the sample, under 65% were seen once. PBMCs were sourced from more than 7.5 ml fresh peripheral blood. The entry originates in a study of T cells in Graves' hyperthyroidism and ophthalmopathy. General observations from the study: Model-based prediction identified ophthalmopathy a median around 6.5 months prior to its onset. Clonotypes that were expanded in thyroid above 0.001 mostly appeared in blood too.

The sequenced material came from blood. The clonotype was recovered from a woman aged 40 to 50 with Graves' hyperthyroidism.

The CDR3 DNA sequence: TGTGCCAGCAGTTTCGGGACTCTTGGAAGCTCCTATAATTCACCCCTCCACTCT. Translating it yields CASSFGTLGSSYNSPLHS. The gene calls are TRBV6-5 and TRBJ1-6, with D tentatively TRBD1 (5 bases). The V gene lost 4 bases and the J gene lost 0 bases, with 16 bases spanning the gap. CDR1 and CDR2 from the germline V gene are MNHEY and SVGAGI. The CDR3 runs 18 residues.